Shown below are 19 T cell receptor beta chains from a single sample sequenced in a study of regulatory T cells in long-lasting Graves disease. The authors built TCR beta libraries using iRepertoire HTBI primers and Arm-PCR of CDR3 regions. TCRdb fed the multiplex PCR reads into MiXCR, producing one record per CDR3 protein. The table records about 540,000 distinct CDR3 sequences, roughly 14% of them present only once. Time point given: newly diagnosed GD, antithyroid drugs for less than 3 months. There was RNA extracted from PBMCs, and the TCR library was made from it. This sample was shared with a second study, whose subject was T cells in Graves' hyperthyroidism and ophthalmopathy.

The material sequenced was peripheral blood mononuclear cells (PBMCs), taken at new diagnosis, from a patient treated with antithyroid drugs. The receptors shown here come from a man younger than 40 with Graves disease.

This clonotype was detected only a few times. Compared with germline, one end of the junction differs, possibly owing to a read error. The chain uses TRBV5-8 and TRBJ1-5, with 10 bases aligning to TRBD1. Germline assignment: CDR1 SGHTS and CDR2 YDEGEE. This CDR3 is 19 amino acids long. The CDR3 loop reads CASRLGTGDFKDSNQPQHF. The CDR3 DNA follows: TGTGCCAGCAGATTGGGGACAGGGGACTTTAAAGATAGCAATCAGCCCCAGCATTTT.

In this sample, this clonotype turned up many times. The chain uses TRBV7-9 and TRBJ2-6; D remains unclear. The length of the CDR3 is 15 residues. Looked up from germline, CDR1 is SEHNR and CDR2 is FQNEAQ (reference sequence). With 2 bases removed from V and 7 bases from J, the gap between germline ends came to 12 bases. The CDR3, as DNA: TGTGCCAGCAGCTTACGACCGATCGGTGCCAACGTCCTGACTTTC. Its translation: CASSLRPIGANVLTF.

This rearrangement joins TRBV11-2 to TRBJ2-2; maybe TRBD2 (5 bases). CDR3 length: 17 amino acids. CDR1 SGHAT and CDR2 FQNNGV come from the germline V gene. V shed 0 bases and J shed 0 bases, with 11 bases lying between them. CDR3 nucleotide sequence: TGTGCCAGCAGCTTAGACGGGCAGAGGGCGAACACCGGGGAGCTGTTTTTT. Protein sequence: CASSLDGQRANTGELFF.

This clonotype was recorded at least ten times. The DNA for the CDR3 is TGCGCCAGCAGCTTCCGGGACGGGAACACTGAAGCTTTCTTT. Translated, it gives CASSFRDGNTEAFF. The gene calls are TRBV5-1 and TRBJ1-1; TRBD1 is a possible D gene (5 bases). Looked up from germline, CDR1 is SGHRS and CDR2 is YFSETQ. This CDR3 is built from 14 residues. The V end was cut by 2 bases, the J end by 1 base, with 9 bases between.

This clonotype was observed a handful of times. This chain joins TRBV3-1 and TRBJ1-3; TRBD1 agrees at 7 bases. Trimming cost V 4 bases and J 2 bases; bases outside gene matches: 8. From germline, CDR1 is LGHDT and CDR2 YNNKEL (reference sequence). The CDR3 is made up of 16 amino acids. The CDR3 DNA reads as TGTGCCAGCAGCCTGGGAGGGGGCCCTCCTGGAAACACCATATATTTT. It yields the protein CASSLGGGPPGNTIYF.

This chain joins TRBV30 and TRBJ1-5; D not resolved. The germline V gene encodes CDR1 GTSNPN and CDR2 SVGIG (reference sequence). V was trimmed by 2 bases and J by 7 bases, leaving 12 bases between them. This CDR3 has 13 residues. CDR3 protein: CAWSRQAGQPQHF. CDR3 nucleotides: TGTGCCTGGAGTCGTCAGGCAGGACAGCCCCAGCATTTT. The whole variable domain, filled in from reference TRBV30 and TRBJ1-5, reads SQTIHQWPATLVQPVGSPLSLECTVEGTSNPNLYWYRQAAGRGLQLLFYSVGIGQISSEVPQNLSASRPQDRQFILSSKKLLLSDSGFYLCAWSRQAGQPQHFGDGTRLSIL.

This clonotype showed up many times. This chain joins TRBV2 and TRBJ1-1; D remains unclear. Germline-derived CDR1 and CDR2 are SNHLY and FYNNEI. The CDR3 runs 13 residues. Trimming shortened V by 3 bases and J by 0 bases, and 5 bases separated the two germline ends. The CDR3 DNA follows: TGTGCCAGCAGTGATCAGATGAACACTGAAGCTTTCTTT. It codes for CASSDQMNTEAFF.

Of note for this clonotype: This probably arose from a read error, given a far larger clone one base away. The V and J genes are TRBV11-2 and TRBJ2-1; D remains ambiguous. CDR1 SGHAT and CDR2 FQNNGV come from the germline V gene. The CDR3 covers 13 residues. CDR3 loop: CASSGSSDNQQFF. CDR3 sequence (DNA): TGTGCCAGCAGTGGTTCATCAGACAATCAGCAGTTCTTC.

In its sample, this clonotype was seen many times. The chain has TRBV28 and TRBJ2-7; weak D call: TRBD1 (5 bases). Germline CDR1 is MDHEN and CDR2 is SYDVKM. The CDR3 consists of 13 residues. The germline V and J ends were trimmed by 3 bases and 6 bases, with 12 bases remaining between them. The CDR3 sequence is CASSFPTVSEQYF. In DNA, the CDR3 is TGTGCCAGCAGTTTTCCGACAGTTTCCGAGCAGTACTTC.

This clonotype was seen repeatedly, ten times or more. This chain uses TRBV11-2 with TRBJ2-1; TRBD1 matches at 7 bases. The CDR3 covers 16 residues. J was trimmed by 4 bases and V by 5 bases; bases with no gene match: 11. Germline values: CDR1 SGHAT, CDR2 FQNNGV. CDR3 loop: CASSQQGTAAYNEQFF. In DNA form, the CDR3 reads TGTGCCAGCAGCCAGCAAGGGACAGCCGCTTACAATGAGCAGTTCTTC.

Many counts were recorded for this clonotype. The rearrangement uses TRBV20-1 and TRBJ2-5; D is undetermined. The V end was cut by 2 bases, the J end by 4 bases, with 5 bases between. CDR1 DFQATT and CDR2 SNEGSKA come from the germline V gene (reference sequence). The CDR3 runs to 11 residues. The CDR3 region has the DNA TGCAGTGCTAGACAAGGAGAGACCCAGTACTTC. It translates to CSARQGETQYF.

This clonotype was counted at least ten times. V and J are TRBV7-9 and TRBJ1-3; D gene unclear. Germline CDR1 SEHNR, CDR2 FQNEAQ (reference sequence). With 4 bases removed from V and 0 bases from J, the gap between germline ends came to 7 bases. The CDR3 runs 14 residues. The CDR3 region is CASSSGGSGNTIYF. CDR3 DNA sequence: TGTGCCAGCAGCTCAGGTGGCTCTGGAAACACCATATATTTT.

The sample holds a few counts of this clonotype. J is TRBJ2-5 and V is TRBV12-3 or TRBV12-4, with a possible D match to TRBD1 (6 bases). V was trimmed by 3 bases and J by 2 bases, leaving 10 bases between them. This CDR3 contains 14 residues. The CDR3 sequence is CASSLQGPQETQYF. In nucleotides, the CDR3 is TGTGCCAGCAGTTTGCAGGGGCCTCAAGAGACCCAGTACTTC.

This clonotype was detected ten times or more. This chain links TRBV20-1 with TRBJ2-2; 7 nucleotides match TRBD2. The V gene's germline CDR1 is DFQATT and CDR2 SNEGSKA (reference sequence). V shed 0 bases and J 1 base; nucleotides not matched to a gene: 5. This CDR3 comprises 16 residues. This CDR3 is CSARDPLAVNTGELFF. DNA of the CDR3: TGCAGTGCTAGAGATCCCCTAGCGGTGAACACCGGGGAGCTGTTTTTT.

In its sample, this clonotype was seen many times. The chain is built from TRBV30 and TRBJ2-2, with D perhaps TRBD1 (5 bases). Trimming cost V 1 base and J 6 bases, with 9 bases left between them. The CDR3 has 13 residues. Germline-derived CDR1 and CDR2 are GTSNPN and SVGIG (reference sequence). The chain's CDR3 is CAWSAQGAGELFF. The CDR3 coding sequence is TGTGCCTGGAGTGCCCAGGGTGCCGGGGAGCTGTTTTTT.

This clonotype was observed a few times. CDR3 DNA: TGTGCCAGTACCCCGGACAGGGACAATCAGCCCCAGCATTTT. Translated, it gives CASTPDRDNQPQHF. This chain links TRBV19 with TRBJ1-5; 8 bases match TRBD1. The CDR3 is made up of 14 amino acids. The V segment lost 7 bases and the J segment 3 bases; nucleotides outside the gene matches: 5. Germline V CDR1 and CDR2: LNHDA, SQIVND (reference sequence).

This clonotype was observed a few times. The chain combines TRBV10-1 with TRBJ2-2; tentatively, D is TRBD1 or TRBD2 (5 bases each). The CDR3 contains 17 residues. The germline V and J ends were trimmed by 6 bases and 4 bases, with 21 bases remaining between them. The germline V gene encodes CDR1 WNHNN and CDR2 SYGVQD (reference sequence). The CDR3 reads CASSPHDGGIGTGELFF. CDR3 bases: TGCGCCAGCAGCCCTCACGATGGGGGTATCGGCACCGGGGAGCTGTTTTTT.

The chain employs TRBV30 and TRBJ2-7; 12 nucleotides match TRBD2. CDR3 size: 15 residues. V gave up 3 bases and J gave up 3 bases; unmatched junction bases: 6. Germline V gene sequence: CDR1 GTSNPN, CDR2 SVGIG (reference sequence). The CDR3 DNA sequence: TGTGCCTGGAGCCATGGGACTAGCGGGCGCTACGAGCAGTACTTC. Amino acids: CAWSHGTSGRYEQYF. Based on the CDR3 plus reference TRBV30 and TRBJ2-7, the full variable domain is SQTIHQWPATLVQPVGSPLSLECTVEGTSNPNLYWYRQAAGRGLQLLFYSVGIGQISSEVPQNLSASRPQDRQFILSSKKLLLSDSGFYLCAWSHGTSGRYEQYFGPGTRLTVT.

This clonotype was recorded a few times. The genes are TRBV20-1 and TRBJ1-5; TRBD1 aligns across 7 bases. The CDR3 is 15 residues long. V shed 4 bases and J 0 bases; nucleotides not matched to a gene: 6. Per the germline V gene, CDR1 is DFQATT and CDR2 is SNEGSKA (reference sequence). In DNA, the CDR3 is TGCAGTGCTAAGGGGGCGTCTTCTAGCAATCAGCCCCAGCATTTT. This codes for CSAKGASSSNQPQHF.